Here is one T cell receptor beta chain with its context. Its recognized antigen is unknown. No base quality values were provided; no much bigger clone lies one nucleotide off. Healthy HIV-negative adults with no recently reported acute infections or vaccinations were included as donors. All donors were Caucasian adults living in Nashville, Tennessee, USA. CD4+ T cells were enriched through magnetic negative selection, after which naive cells were positively selected on CD45RA and the remaining negative fraction served as the memory subset. Blood was obtained by leukapheresis, after which PBMCs were separated by Ficoll-Histopaque density gradient centrifugation and cryopreserved in liquid nitrogen vapor phase. Purity and quantity of every magnetically sorted T cell population were checked by analytical flow cytometry. Genomic DNA was isolated from every sorted fraction and measured by UV absorbance on a Nanodrop 2000c.

The data stem from a study of shared clonotypes between healthy human individuals (dated by TCRdb to the early 2020s). Describing the broader study: Two women and three men aged 18 to 49 years were included in the cohort. Per donor, three plates each were used for CD4 naive and CD4 memory, two for CD8 naive, and one for CD8 memory. Between about 0.94 and 8.9 billion PBMCs per donor were obtained by leukapheresis. The study deeply sequenced blood TCR repertoires of about 5 healthy adults to estimate repertoire size and the extent of clonotype sharing between individuals. Libraries were prepared and TCR repertoires were sequenced by different laboratories using diverse techniques, in order to increase sequencing depth and limit assay-specific biases. The paper as a whole reports these results and caveats: The small number of donors limited the genetic and exposure-history diversity represented. Incomplete sequencing was indicated by rarefaction of sorted-subset datasets, despite the large sequencing depth. Sharing across a handful of donors was observed for approximately 5% of naive CD4, 3% to 3.5% of naive CD8, over 2% of memory CD4, and about 0.4% of memory CD8 clonotypes. Larger estimated clonotype richness was generally found for naive subsets than for memory subsets. Pairwise subsampling indicated that sequencing depth was expected to affect the degree of clonotype sharing among donors. Compared with non-shared clonotypes, the clonotypes found in all four sorted-subset donors had higher generation probabilities. Sampling was restricted to blood, and TCR repertoires in tissue are likely to differ from TCR repertoires in blood.

CDR1 SGHNT and CDR2 YENEEA are derived from the germline V gene. At the junction V is shortened by 5 bases and J by 7 bases; bases outside the gene matches: 7. The CDR3, from cysteine to phenylalanine, totals 13 residues. Just the 39-base CDR3 DNA is kept, in frame starting at base 1. TCR CDR3 regions were amplified from genomic DNA by multiplex PCR using the deep immunoSEQ assay. Genomic DNA extracted from each cell subset was distributed evenly over all wells of several immunoSEQ 96-well plates, and each plate served as one replicate. For sorted subsets, roughly 200 ng of genomic DNA, equivalent to around 29,000 T cell genomes, went into each replicate PCR. Purified libraries were measured with a Qubit 3.0 fluorometer, size-checked on a Bioanalyzer 2100, and measured again with the KAPA Library Quantification kit. Every immunoSEQ 96-well plate was sequenced on a separate single-read 150-cycle Illumina NextSeq 550 flow cell. The authors processed their data as follows. Because only junctional sequences without quality scores were contained in the immunoSEQ output, filtering matching that applied to full-length reads could not be performed. To assign V/J genes and CDR3, sequences were annotated using PyIR, a Python wrapper for IgBLAST v1.9, with IMGT germline references. Reads were removed for weak V/J assignments (E-value above 1e-6), missing CDR3, stop codons, out-of-frame junctions, or ambiguous translated residues. V3J clonotypes were defined as sequences sharing an identical inferred V gene, J gene, and CDR3 amino acid sequence. To compute the percentage overlap between repertoires, the number of shared unique clonotypes was divided by the size of the smaller repertoire. Repertoire richness was assessed with RTK rarefaction, the Chao1 estimator, and Recon v2.1 estimates of unobserved clonotypes. Generation probabilities were computed with OLGA for all TCRbeta clonotypes obtained by the gDNA method from a handful of donors. Not all clones reach the TCRdb copy of this immuneACCESS table, which keeps in-frame sequences only. Checked studies attribute under half of the gap to unresolved V genes and leave the rest unexplained. That table supplies the V and J calls and clone size; D and trimming were determined from the DNA. Counted in this sample were more than 2,000,000 clones; approximately 95% of them appeared once. The ten most abundant clones make up 0.39% of the sample.

The source of this sequence is a young man in good health. Some clones in this sample may be carry-over from other donors' samples. Sequencing was performed on naive CD4+ T cells from PBMCs. The label giving this sample's cell subset or site can be read as: CD45RA+ positively selected. The chain is encoded by TRBV11-3 joined to TRBJ1-2, and 7 junctional nucleotides match TRBD1. The DNA is as follows: TGTGCCAGCAGCGCAGACAGGGACTGTGGCTACACCTTC. The translation is CASSADRDCGYTF.